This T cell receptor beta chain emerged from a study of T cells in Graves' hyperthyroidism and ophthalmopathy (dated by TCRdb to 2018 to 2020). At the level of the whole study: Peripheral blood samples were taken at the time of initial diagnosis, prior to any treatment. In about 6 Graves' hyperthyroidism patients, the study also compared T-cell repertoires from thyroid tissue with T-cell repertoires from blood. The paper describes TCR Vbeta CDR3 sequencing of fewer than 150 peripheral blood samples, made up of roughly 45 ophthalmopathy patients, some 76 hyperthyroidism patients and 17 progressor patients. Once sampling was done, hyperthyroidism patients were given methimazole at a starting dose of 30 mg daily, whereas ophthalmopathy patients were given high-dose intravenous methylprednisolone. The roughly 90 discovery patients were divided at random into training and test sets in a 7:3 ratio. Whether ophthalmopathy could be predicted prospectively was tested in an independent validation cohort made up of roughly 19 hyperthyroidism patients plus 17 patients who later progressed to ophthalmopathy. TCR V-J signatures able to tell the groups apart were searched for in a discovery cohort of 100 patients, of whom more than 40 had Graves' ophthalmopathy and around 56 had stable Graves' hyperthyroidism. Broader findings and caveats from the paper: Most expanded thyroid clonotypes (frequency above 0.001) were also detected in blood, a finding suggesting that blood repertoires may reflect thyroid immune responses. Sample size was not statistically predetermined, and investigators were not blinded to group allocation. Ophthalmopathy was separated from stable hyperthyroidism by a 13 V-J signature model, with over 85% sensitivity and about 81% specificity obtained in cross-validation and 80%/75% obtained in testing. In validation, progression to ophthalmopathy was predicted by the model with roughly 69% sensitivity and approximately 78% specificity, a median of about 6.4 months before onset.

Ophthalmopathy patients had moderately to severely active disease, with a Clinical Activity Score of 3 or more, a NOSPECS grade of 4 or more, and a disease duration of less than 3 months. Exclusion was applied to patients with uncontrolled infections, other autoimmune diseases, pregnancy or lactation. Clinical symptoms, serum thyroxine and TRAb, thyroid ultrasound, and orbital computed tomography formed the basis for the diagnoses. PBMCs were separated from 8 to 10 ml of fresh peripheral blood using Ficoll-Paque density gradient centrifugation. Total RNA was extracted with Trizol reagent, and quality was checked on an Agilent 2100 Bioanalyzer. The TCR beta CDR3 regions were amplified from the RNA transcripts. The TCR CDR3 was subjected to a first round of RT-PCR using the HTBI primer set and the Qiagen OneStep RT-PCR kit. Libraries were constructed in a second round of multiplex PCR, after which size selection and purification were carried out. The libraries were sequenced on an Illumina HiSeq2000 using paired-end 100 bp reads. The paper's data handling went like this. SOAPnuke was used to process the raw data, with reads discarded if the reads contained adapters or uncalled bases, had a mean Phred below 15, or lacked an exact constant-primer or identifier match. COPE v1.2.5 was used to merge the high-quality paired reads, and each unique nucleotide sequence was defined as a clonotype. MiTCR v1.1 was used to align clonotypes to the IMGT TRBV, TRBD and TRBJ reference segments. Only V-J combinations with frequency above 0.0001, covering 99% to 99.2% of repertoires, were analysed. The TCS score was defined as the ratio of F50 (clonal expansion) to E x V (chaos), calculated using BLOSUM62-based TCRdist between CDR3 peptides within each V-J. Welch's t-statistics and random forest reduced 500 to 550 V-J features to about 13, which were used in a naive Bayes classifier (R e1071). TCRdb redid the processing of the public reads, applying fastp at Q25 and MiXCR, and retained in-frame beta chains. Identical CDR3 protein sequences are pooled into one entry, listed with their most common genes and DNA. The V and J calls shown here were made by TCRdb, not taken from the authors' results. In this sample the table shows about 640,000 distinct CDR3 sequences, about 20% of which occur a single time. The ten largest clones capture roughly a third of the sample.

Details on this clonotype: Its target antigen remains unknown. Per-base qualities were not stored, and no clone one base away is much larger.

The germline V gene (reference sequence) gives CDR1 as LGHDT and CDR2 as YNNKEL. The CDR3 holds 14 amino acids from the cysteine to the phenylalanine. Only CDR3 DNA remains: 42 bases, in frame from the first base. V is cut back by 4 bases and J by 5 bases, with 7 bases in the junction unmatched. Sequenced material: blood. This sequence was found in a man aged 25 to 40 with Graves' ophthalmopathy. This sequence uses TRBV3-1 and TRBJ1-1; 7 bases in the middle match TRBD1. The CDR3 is CASSPRQGLTEAFF. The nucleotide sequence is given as TGTGCCAGCAGCCCTCGACAGGGTCTTACTGAAGCTTTCTTT.